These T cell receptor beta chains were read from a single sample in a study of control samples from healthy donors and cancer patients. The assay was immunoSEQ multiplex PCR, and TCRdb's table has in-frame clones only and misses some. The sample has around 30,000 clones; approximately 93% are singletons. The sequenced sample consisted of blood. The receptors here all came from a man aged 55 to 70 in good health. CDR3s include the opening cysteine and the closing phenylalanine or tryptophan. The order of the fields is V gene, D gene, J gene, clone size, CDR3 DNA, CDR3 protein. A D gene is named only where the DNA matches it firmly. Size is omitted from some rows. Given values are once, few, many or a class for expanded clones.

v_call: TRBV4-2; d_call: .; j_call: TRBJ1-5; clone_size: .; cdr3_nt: TGTGCCAGCAGCCAAGGTCGTGGGGATCAGCCCCAGCATTTT; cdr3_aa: CASSQGRGDQPQHF
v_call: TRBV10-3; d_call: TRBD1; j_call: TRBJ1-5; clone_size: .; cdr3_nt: TGTGCCGCCGGACGACAGGGTCATGAGCCCCAGCATTTT; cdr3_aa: CAAGRQGHEPQHF
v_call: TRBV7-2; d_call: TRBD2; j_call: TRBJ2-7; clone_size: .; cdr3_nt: TGTGCCAGCGGGACCGGGAGCGGGGCCTCCTACGAGCAGTACTTC; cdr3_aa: CASGTGSGASYEQYF
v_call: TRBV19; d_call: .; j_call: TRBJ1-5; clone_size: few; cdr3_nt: TGTGCCAGTAGCCCGAGGGGGAGCTATAGCAATCAGCCCCAGCATTTT; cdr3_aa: CASSPRGSYSNQPQHF
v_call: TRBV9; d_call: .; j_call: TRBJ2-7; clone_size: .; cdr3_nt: TGTGCCAGCAGCGCCGGTGCTTCCACCTACGAGCAGTACTTC; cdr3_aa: CASSAGASTYEQYF
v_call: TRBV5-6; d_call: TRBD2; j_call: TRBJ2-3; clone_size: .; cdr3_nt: TGTGCCAGCAGCTTGGCCTTAATAGCGGGGGCCCCAGATACGCAGTATTTT; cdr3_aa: CASSLALIAGAPDTQYF
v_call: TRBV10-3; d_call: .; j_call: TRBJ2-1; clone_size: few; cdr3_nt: TGTGCCATCAGTGAGGACAGGAGCTCCTACAATGAGCAGTTCTTC; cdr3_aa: CAISEDRSSYNEQFF
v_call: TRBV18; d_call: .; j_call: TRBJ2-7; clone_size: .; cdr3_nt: TGTGCCAGCTCACCCCCTGCCGGCGGGCCAGGTAGCGAGCAGTACTTC; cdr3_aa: CASSPPAGGPGSEQYF
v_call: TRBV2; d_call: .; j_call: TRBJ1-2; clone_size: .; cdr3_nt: TGTGCCAGCAGTGAAGCGCAAGGGGAGCCCTATGGCTACACCTTC; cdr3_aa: CASSEAQGEPYGYTF
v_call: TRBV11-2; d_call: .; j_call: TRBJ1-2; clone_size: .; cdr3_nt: TGTGCCAGCAGCTTAGCTGCGGGGTTTCAAGGCTACACCTTC; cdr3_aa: CASSLAAGFQGYTF
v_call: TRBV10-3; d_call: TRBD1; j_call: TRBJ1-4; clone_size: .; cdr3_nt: TGTGCCATCAGTTCGCCGACCCCCCCAGGGGGGGTACTGTTTTTT; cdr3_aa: CAISSPTPPGGVLFF
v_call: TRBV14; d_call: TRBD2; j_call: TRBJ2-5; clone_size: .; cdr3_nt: TGTGCCAGCAGCCGGGGGACTAGCGGGGTTCAAGAGACCCAGTACTTC; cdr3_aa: CASSRGTSGVQETQYF
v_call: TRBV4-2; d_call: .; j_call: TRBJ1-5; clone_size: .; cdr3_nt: TGTGCCAGCAGCCAAGAGGGTTACAATCAGCCCCAGCATTTT; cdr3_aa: CASSQEGYNQPQHF
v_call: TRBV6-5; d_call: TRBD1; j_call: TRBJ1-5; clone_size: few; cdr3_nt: TGTGCCAGCAGCCGACAGGGGCTTCAGCCCCAGCATTTT; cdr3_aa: CASSRQGLQPQHF
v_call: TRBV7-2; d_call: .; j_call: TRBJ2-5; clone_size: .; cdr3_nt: TGTGCCAGCAGCTCGCCCCGAGGAGCTGGAGGAGAGACCCAGTACTTC; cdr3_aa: CASSSPRGAGGETQYF
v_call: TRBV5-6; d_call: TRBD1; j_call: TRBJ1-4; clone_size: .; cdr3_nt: TGTGCCAGCAGCTTGGGACAGGGAGGAAAACTGTTTTTT; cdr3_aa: CASSLGQGGKLFF
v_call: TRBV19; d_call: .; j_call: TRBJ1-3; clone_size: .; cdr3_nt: TGTGCCAGTAGTATCCCCCGCCGGGCCGACTCTGGAAACACCATATATTTT; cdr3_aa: CASSIPRRADSGNTIYF
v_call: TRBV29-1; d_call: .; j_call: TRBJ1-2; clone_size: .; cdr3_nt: TGCAGCGTTGATGGGAGCTATGGCTACACCTTC; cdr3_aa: CSVDGSYGYTF
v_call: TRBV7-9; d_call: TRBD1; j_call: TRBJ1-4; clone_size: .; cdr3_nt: TGTGCCAGCAGTCGTCCGGGACAGGGGGCGCTTATGGCTGAAAAACTGTTTTTT; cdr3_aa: CASSRPGQGALMAEKLFF
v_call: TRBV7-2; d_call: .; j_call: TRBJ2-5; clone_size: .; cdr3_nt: TGTGCCAGCAGCCCCGCCGGGCTTCAAGAGACCCAGTACTTC; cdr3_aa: CASSPAGLQETQYF
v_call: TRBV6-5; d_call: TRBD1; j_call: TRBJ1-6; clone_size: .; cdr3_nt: TGTGCCAGCAGTTACACCCCCACGACAGGGTATTCACCCCTCCACTTT; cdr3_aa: CASSYTPTTGYSPLHF
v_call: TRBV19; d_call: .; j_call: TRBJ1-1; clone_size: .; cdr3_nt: TGTGCCAGTAGTACGGCGGACCGCGGAAGGAGCACTGAAGCTTTCTTT; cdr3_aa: CASSTADRGRSTEAFF
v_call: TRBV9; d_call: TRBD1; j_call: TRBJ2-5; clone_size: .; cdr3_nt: TGTGCCAGCAGGCCCCAGGGGGAACAGACCCAGTACTTC; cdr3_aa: CASRPQGEQTQYF
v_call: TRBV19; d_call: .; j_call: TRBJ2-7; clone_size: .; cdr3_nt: TGTGCCAGTAGTACCAATAGGGGGGGCTACGAGCAGTACTTC; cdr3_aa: CASSTNRGGYEQYF
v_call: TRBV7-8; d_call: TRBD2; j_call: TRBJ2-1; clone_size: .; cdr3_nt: TGTGCCAGCAGCCCGGCCCCTAGCGGGGGGGGTGAGCAGTTCTTC; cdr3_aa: CASSPAPSGGGEQFF
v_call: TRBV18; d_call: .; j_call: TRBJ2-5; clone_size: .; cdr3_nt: TGTGCCAGCTCCCCTACCACCGGTGGAGAGACCCAGTACTTC; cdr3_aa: CASSPTTGGETQYF
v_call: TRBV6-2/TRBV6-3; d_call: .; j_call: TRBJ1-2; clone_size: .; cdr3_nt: TGTGCCAGCAGTAAACAAAACAGGGCAACTAACTATGGCTACACCTTC; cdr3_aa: CASSKQNRATNYGYTF
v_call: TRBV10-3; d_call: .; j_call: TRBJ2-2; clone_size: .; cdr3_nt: TGTGCCATCAGTGAGTCCGTGACAACCTTGTACTCCGCGAACACCGGGGAGCTGTTTTTT; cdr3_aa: CAISESVTTLYSANTGELFF
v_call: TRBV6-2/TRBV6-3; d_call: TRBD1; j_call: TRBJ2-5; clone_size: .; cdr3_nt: TGTGCCAGCAGTTACGCCAGGGGGCGGACGGAGACCCAGTACTTC; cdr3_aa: CASSYARGRTETQYF
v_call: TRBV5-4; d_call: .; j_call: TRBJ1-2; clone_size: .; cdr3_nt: TGTGCCAGCAGCCATAACTATGGCTACACCTTC; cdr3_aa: CASSHNYGYTF
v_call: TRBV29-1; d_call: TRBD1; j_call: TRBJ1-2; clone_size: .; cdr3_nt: TGCAGCGTTGAAGACCCGACAGGGAATGGCTACACCTTC; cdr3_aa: CSVEDPTGNGYTF